This T cell receptor (beta chain) was found in a study of early T cells in non-severe SARS-CoV-2 infection. Study information: The study sequenced bulk RNA from unsorted whole blood, with chains unpaired.

TCRdb ran MiXCR on the 5' RACE reads and lists one entry per CDR3 protein. Among 25,000 to 35,000 distinct CDR3 sequences, roughly 4.4% were seen once, and the ten largest hold over 9.5%. This clonotype has ten or more counts. Its antigen is unknown. The CDR3 sequence is 15 residues long. J lost 0 bases, V lost 4 bases, and 0 bases had no gene match. Germline V gene sequence: CDR1 MRHNA, CDR2 SNTAGT. Study results and caveats: Matches to VDJdb favored anti-spike CD8 responses and missed private and CD4 specificities.

The sequenced sample was whole blood. The chain recombines TRBV6-4 with TRBJ2-1, with 10 bases that match TRBD2. This sequence originates from an adult who was a healthcare worker with PCR-confirmed SARS-CoV-2 infection or an uninfected control (not recorded which). DNA for the CDR3: TGTGCCAGCAGTGGGACTAGCGGCTCCTACAATGAGCAGTTCTTC. It specifies CASSGTSGSYNEQFF.